This T cell receptor beta chain emerged from a study of beta chain features in type 1 diabetes. Background on the study: Taken together, all samples contributed more than 90,000,000 examined sorted cells. Whole-study findings and limits: Naive, central memory and Treg TCRB repertoires appeared more alike in patients than in healthy donors. In all four CD4+ subsets, TCRB CDR3 length was significantly, moderately reduced in type 1 diabetes.

TCRB transcripts that were expressed got sequenced, as all of the isolated RNA had been reverse transcribed. Sequencing used immunoSEQ multiplex PCR; TCRdb keeps in-frame clones, though not all of them. The sample yields about 240,000 clones, about 15% seen once. Naive, central memory, regulatory and stem cell-like memory cells within the CD4+ compartment were sorted using CD45RO/CCR7/CD25/CD127/CD95/CD27. Purity (above 98%) was reached by all sorted populations. This clone was observed a handful of times. Its specificity is not known. Germline-derived CDR1 and CDR2 are LNHDA and SQIVND (reference sequence). CDR3 size: 15 residues. The V gene lost 3 bases and the J gene lost 6 bases, with 14 bases spanning the gap.

The TCR sequence derives from a young man with type 1 diabetes. The sequenced sample consisted of naive CD4+ T cells from blood. The rearrangement joins TRBV19 to TRBJ2-2; tentatively, D is TRBD1 (6 bases). CDR3 sequence: CASSILTGTAGELFF. CDR3 bases: TGTGCCAGTAGTATTTTAACAGGGACGGCCGGGGAGCTGTTTTTT. Full variable domain (rest looked up from reference TRBV19 and TRBJ2-2): DGGITQSPKYLFRKEGQNVTLSCEQNLNHDAMYWYRQDPGQGLRLIYYSQIVNDFQKGDIAEGYSVSREKKESFPLTVTSAQKNPTAFYLCASSILTGTAGELFFGEGSRLTVL.